This record concerns one T cell receptor beta chain sequence. Antigen unknown. This specimen comes from a study of shared clonotypes between healthy human individuals. TCRdb keeps only in-frame clones here, not all; method: immunoSEQ multiplex PCR. The data contain a few million clones, approximately 95% of them singletons. Findings and limits, study-wide: The expectation was that sequencing depth would affect clonotype sharing among donors. Compared with memory subsets, naive subsets generally had larger estimated richness.

A split of CD4+ cells into CD45RA+ naive and CD45RA-negative memory subsets was performed. Germline V gene sequence: CDR1 MNHEY, CDR2 SMNVEV (reference sequence). V trimming: 6 bases; J trimming: 2 bases; junction bases outside the gene matches: 14. The CDR3 has 17 residues. Sequencing was done on a sample of naive CD4+ T cells from PBMCs. The subset was: CD45RA+ positively selected. The receptor's source is a man younger than 35 in good health. Some clones in this sample may be carry-over from other donors' samples. V usage is TRBV27 and J usage is TRBJ1-2; 8 bases align to TRBD1. CDR3 bases: TGTGCCAGCAGCCCTACGAACCGAGGACAGGGAAACTATGGCTACACCTTC. The encoded protein is CASSPTNRGQGNYGYTF.